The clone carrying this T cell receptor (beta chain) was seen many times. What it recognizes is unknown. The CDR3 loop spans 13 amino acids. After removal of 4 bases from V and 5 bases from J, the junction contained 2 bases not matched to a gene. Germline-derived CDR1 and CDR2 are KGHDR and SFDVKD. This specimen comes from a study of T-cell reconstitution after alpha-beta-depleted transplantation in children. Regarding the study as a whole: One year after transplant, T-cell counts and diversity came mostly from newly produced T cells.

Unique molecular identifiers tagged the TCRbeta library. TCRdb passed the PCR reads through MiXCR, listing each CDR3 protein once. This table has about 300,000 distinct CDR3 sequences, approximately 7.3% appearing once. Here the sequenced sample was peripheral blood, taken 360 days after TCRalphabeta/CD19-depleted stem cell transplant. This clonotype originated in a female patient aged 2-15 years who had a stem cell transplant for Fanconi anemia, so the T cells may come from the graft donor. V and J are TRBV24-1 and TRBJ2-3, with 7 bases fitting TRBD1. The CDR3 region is CATSDPGGDTQYF. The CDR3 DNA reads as TGTGCCACCAGTGACCCAGGGGGAGATACGCAGTATTTT.